A single sample is the source of the 13 T cell receptor beta chains below, sequenced in a study of graft-versus-host responses after intestinal transplantation listed by TCRdb under 2021. No antigen has been identified for these receptors. In light of the paper, this sample's time point label describes: cells obtained before transplantation from donor or recipient. Receptor amplification or capture employed the immunoSEQ multiplex PCR assay. The source is immuneACCESS, and TCRdb retained only in-frame sequences with V and J called. Part of the clones is not carried over; for the studies checked, unresolved V genes explain less than half of this, and the remainder is unexplained. Present in this sample are about 70,000 clones, roughly 88% of which were seen just once. The ten largest clones represent approximately 1.4% of the sample. Sequences were derived from unstimulated CD8+ T cells sorted from spleen or lymph node cells, sampled before intestinal transplant. These receptors originate from a human donor who received an intestinal transplant.

The rearrangement joins TRBV9 to TRBJ2-3; 8 bases agree with TRBD2. The CDR3 is made up of 16 amino acids. The trim removed 0 bases at V and 0 bases at J, leaving 3 bases unmatched. Germline V CDR1 and CDR2: SGDLS, YYNGEE. As DNA, the CDR3 is TGTGCCAGCAGCGTAGAGGTAGCGGGGAGCACAGATACGCAGTATTTT. This encodes CASSVEVAGSTDTQYF.

This chain joins TRBV13 and TRBJ2-3, with TRBD2 as a possible D gene (5 bases). CDR1 and CDR2 from the germline V gene are PRHDT and FYEKMQ (reference sequence). The CDR3 has 16 residues. V was clipped by 0 bases and J by 2 bases, with 12 bases between them. The CDR3 DNA is TGTGCCAGCAGCTTAGGGCGCGACGGGATCACAGATACGCAGTATTTT. This encodes CASSLGRDGITDTQYF.

V and J are TRBV6-6 and TRBJ1-1, with a weak D call TRBD1 (5 bases). The CDR3 totals 12 residues. Trimming took off 6 bases at V and 4 bases at J, with 9 bases between the two ends. The germline V gene has CDR1 MNHNY and CDR2 SVGAGI (reference sequence). The CDR3 DNA reads as TGTGCCAGCAGCCAGGGAACCACTGAAGCTTTCTTT. Protein sequence: CASSQGTTEAFF.

The chain uses TRBV4-2 and TRBJ1-1; D not certain. The CDR3 consists of 12 residues. CDR1 is LGHNA, CDR2 YNFKEQ, per germline. V was pared by 11 bases and J by 0 bases, with 10 bases between. CDR3: CASGGMNTEAFF. For the CDR3, the DNA is TGTGCCTCTGGAGGAATGAACACTGAAGCTTTCTTT.

The chain uses TRBV29-1 and TRBJ1-1, with TRBD1 identical over 7 bases. Trimming took 1 base from V and 7 from J; bases not matched to a gene: 12. This CDR3 has 15 residues. Germline V gene sequence: CDR1 SQVTM, CDR2 ANQGSEA. The CDR3 protein is CSVEAPQGGRGEAFF. Written as DNA, the CDR3 is TGCAGCGTTGAAGCCCCCCAGGGGGGTCGTGGTGAAGCTTTCTTT. Drawing the rest from reference TRBV29-1 and TRBJ1-1, the complete variable domain is SAVISQKPSRDICQRGTSLTIQCQVDSQVTMMFWYRQQPGQSLTLIATANQGSEATYESGFVIDKFPISRPNLTFSTLTVSNMSPEDSSIYLCSVEAPQGGRGEAFFGQGTRLTVV.

The gene calls are TRBV19 and TRBJ1-1, with no clear D. The germline gives CDR1 LNHDA, CDR2 SQIVND (reference sequence). V gave up 3 bases and J gave up 2 bases, with 4 bases separating them. The CDR3 contains 12 residues. DNA for the CDR3: TGTGCCAGTAGTATTTCTAACACTGAAGCTTTCTTT. Its translation: CASSISNTEAFF.

The chain is built from TRBV7-6 and TRBJ1-1; 7 positions agree with TRBD1. This CDR3 has 14 amino acids. V was clipped by 1 base and J by 5 bases; unmatched bases: 4. Germline values: CDR1 SGHVS, CDR2 FNYEAQ. CDR3 in DNA: TGTGCCAGCAGCTTAGACAGGGGTTTTACTGAAGCTTTCTTT. Protein: CASSLDRGFTEAFF.

This rearrangement joins TRBV5-4 to TRBJ2-1; TRBD1 matches 7 bases. The ends lost 4 bases at V and 4 bases at J; junction bases unmatched: 8. Germline CDR1 SGHNT, CDR2 YYREEE (reference sequence). This CDR3 is built from 15 residues. CDR3 sequence reads: CASSPPGQQYNEQFF. CDR3 sequence (DNA): TGTGCCAGCAGCCCCCCGGGACAGCAATACAATGAGCAGTTCTTC.

This chain connects TRBV7-9 to TRBJ2-5, with TRBD2 as a possible D gene (6 bases). The CDR3 extends over 14 amino acids. V was cut by 5 bases and J by 5 bases, with 15 bases left in between. Germline-derived CDR1 and CDR2 are SEHNR and FQNEAQ (reference sequence). Written as DNA, the CDR3 is TGTGCCAGCAGCCCGCCGGCGGGACCCGAGACCCAGTACTTC. This encodes CASSPPAGPETQYF.

The chain carries TRBV9 and TRBJ2-5; the D is unclear. The V gene lost 1 base and the J gene lost 1 base, with 8 bases spanning the gap. The CDR3 has 14 residues. Germline CDR1 is SGDLS and CDR2 is YYNGEE. The CDR3 spells CASSVYSSQETQYF. The CDR3 DNA follows: TGTGCCAGCAGCGTATATTCCTCCCAAGAGACCCAGTACTTC.

This clone was observed a single time. The gene calls are TRBV19 and TRBJ1-2; D not certain. V was cut by 6 bases and J by 0 bases, with 17 bases left in between. In germline, CDR1 is LNHDA, CDR2 SQIVND (reference sequence). The CDR3 spans 16 residues. The CDR3 here is CASSLAGAAANYGYTF. The CDR3 nucleotides are TGTGCCAGTAGCCTCGCCGGAGCGGCTGCTAACTATGGCTACACCTTC.

The chain joins TRBV19 to TRBJ1-2; D remains unclear. Trimming took off 0 bases at V and 7 bases at J, with 21 bases between the two ends. From germline, CDR1 is LNHDA and CDR2 SQIVND (reference sequence). The CDR3 is 17 amino acids. CDR3 DNA: TGTGCCAGTAGTATAGATCTGCTTTTTCCGGAAGAGGGTGGCTACACCTTC. Protein product: CASSIDLLFPEEGGYTF.

This chain links TRBV10-3 with TRBJ2-3, with 7 bases identical to TRBD2. The CDR3 sequence is 13 residues long. Germline V CDR1 and CDR2: ENHRY, SYGVKD. With V trimmed by 9 bases and J by 4 bases, 7 bases remained unmatched. DNA for the CDR3: TGTGCCATTATGGGGGGGACTCCAGATACGCAGTATTTT. This sequence encodes CAIMGGTPDTQYF.